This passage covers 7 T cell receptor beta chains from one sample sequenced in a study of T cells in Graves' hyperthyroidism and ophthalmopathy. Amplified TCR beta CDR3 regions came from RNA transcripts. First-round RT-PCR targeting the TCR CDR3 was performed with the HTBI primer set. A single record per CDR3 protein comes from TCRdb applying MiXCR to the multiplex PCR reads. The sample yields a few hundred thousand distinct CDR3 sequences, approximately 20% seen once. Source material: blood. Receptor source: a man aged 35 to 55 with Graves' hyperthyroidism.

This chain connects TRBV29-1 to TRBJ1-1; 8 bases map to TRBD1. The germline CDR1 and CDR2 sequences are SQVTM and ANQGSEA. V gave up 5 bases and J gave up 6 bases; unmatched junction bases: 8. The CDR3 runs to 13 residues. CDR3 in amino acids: CSVSQGARAEAFF. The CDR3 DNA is TGCAGCGTTTCTCAGGGGGCGAGGGCTGAAGCTTTCTTT. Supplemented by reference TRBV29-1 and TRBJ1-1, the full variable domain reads SAVISQKPSRDICQRGTSLTIQCQVDSQVTMMFWYRQQPGQSLTLIATANQGSEATYESGFVIDKFPISRPNLTFSTLTVSNMSPEDSSIYLCSVSQGARAEAFFGQGTRLTVV.

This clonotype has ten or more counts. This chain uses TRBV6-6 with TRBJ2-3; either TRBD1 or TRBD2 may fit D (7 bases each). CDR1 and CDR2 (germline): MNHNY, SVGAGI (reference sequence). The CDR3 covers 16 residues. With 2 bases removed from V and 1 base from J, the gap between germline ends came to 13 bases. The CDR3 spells CASSYQGGRGTDTQYF. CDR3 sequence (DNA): TGTGCCAGCAGTTACCAGGGGGGGCGTGGCACAGATACGCAGTATTTT.

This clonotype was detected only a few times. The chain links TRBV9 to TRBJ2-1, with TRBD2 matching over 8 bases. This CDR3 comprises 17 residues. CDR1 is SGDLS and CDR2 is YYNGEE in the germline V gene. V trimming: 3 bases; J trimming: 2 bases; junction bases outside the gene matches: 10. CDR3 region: CASSAGGGGAAYNEQFF. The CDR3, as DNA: TGTGCCAGCAGCGCGGGGGGGGGCGGGGCTGCCTACAATGAGCAGTTCTTC.

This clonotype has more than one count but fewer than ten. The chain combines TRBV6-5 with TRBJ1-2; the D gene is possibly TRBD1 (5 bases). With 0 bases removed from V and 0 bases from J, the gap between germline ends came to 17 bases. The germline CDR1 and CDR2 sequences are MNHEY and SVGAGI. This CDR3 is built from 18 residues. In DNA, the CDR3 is TGTGCCAGCAGTTACTCTTACCGGGACGGAGCTGCTAACTATGGCTACACCTTC. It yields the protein CASSYSYRDGAANYGYTF.

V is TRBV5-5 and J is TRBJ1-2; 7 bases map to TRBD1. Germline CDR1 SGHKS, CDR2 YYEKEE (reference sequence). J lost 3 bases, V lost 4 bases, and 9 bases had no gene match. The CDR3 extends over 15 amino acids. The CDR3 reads CASSRPTGVDYGYTF. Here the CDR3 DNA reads TGTGCCAGCAGCCGACCCACAGGGGTTGACTATGGCTACACCTTC.

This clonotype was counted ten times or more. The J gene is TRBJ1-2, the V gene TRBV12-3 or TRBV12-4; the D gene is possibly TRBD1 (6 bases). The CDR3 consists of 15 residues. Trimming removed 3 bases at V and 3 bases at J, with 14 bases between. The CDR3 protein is CASSFPRGADYGYTF. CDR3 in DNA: TGTGCCAGCAGTTTTCCCCGGGGGGCAGACTATGGCTACACCTTC.

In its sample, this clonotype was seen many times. CDR3 loop: CASRPAGGTEAFF. The CDR3 bases are TGTGCCAGCAGGCCCGCCGGGGGCACTGAAGCTTTCTTT. V usage is TRBV7-2 and J usage is TRBJ1-1, with D possibly being TRBD1 (5 bases). Trimming left V 6 bases short and J 4 bases short, with 12 bases between. Germline V CDR1 and CDR2: SGHTA, FQGNSA. CDR3 length: 13 amino acids.